A single sample gave rise to the 8 T cell receptor beta chains below, sequenced in a study of PD-1 blockade in classical Hodgkin lymphoma. Sequenced by immunoSEQ multiplex PCR; TCRdb stores in-frame clones only, minus some. The sample holds 25,000 to 30,000 clones; about 91% are singletons and the top ten take about 7%. All trial patients relapsed after autologous stem cell transplantation. Thawed PBMCs supplied CD8+ T cells via magnetic negative selection. Sequences were derived from CD8+ T cells from blood, sampled at baseline. The source is a human donor with classical Hodgkin lymphoma.

The chain is built from TRBV28 and TRBJ1-1; maybe TRBD1 (6 bases). V lost 6 bases to trimming and J lost 2 bases, with 22 bases between them. Looked up from germline, CDR1 is MDHEN and CDR2 is SYDVKM. This CDR3 has 17 residues. CDR3 in amino acids: CASRLWGIQGANTEAFF. CDR3 coding DNA: TGTGCCAGCAGACTTTGGGGGATACAGGGAGCAAACACTGAAGCTTTCTTT.

The J gene is TRBJ2-1, the V gene TRBV5-1, with D unclear. V gave up 0 bases and J gave up 13 bases, with 8 bases separating them. This CDR3 spans 11 amino acids. CDR1 is SGHRS and CDR2 is YFSETQ in the germline V gene. The CDR3: CASSLGGYQFF. The CDR3 nucleotides are TGCGCCAGCAGCTTGGGGGGATATCAGTTCTTC.

The V call is TRBV27, the J call TRBJ2-7; unclear D gene. V was cut by 0 bases and J by 2 bases, with 11 bases left in between. The V gene's germline CDR1 is MNHEY and CDR2 SMNVEV (reference sequence). The CDR3 runs to 15 residues. The CDR3 DNA reads TGTGCCAGCAGTTTATCCGTCCGACTGACCTACGAGCAGTACTTC. It yields the protein CASSLSVRLTYEQYF.

The V call is TRBV29-1, the J call TRBJ2-2; the match to TRBD1 covers 11 bases. The CDR3 extends over 16 amino acids. Germline CDR1 reads SQVTM; CDR2 reads ANQGSEA. V lost 3 bases and J lost 5; bases outside the gene matches: 8. The CDR3 DNA is TGCAGCGTTGACCACCCGGACAGGGGGCATACCGGGGAGCTGTTTTTT. Translating it yields CSVDHPDRGHTGELFF.

The chain links TRBV6-6 to TRBJ2-7, with 7 bases aligning to TRBD2. In germline, CDR1 is MNHNY, CDR2 SVGAGI (reference sequence). The CDR3 totals 14 residues. V dropped 2 bases and J dropped 5; count of bases not matched to a gene: 6. CDR3 coding DNA: TGTGCCAGCAGTTACCTCACTAGCGTGAACGAGCAGTACTTC. Translated: CASSYLTSVNEQYF.

The chain combines TRBV12-5 with TRBJ2-5, with 12 bases matching TRBD2. Per germline, CDR1 LGHNT and CDR2 FRNRAP. The CDR3 has 14 amino acids. Losses at the gene ends were 6 bases for V and 4 bases for J; bases not matched to a gene: 3. The CDR3 protein is CASGKTSGRETQYF. CDR3 sequence (DNA): TGTGCTAGTGGCAAGACTAGCGGGAGAGAGACCCAGTACTTC.

CDR3 protein: CASRGYGGAGETQYF. The CDR3 DNA reads TGTGCCAGCAGGGGCTATGGGGGCGCAGGGGAGACCCAGTACTTC. The genes are TRBV2 and TRBJ2-5; TRBD1 is a possible D gene (6 bases). The CDR3 is 15 residues long. V gave up 6 bases and J gave up 5 bases, with 19 bases separating them. Germline CDR1 and CDR2: SNHLY and FYNNEI.

The chain combines TRBV10-3 with TRBJ2-7; 11 nucleotides line up with TRBD2. Germline CDR1 ENHRY, CDR2 SYGVKD. CDR3 size: 12 residues. With V trimmed by 10 bases and J by 5 bases, 4 bases remained unmatched. The CDR3 loop is CASSGRADEQYF. The CDR3 coding sequence is TGTGCCAGTAGCGGGAGGGCCGACGAGCAGTACTTC.